These 27 T cell receptor beta chains originate from one sample sequenced in a study of blood T cell repertoires in COVID-19. Assay used: immunoSEQ multiplex PCR; TCRdb lists only in-frame clones, some missing. This sample carries about 55,000 clones, around 90% of them seen once, and the ten largest clones take around 6%. The sample taken for sequencing was peripheral blood. All receptors derive from a man aged 45-65 years with active COVID-19.

This chain uses TRBV10-2 with TRBJ2-7, with 10 bases identical to TRBD2. The J segment lost 2 bases and the V segment lost 6 bases, leaving 7 bases of the junction unmatched. This CDR3 spans 15 amino acids. CDR1 and CDR2 from the germline V gene are WSHSY and SAAADI. The chain's CDR3 is CASSEIAGGPYEQYF. The CDR3 DNA sequence: TGCGCCAGCAGCGAGATAGCGGGAGGACCCTACGAGCAGTACTTC.

This rearrangement joins TRBV7-9 to TRBJ2-6; D is possibly TRBD1 (6 bases). This CDR3 has 15 amino acids. Germline CDR1 reads SEHNR; CDR2 reads FQNEAQ (reference sequence). The V and J ends lost 3 bases and 4 bases respectively, with 10 bases between them. The CDR3 sequence: CASSFAGAGANVLTF. The CDR3 DNA reads TGTGCCAGCAGCTTTGCAGGGGCCGGGGCCAACGTCCTGACTTTC.

This clone was seen just once. The V call is TRBV15, the J call TRBJ2-1; 7 nucleotides align to TRBD2. With V trimmed by 0 bases and J by 8 bases, 1 base remained unmatched. Germline V CDR1 and CDR2: LNHNV, YYDKDF (reference sequence). The CDR3 covers 13 residues. The CDR3 DNA sequence: TGTGCCACCAGCAGAGATGGGGGGGATGAGCAGTTCTTC. This translates into CATSRDGGDEQFF.

The chain uses TRBV6-4 and TRBJ1-1; D is possibly TRBD1 (6 bases). CDR3 size: 14 residues. The V gene's germline CDR1 is MRHNA and CDR2 SNTAGT. Trimming cost V 4 bases and J 1 base, with 10 bases left between them. CDR3 residues: CASSVGGGNTEAFF. The CDR3 region has the DNA TGTGCCAGCAGTGTGGGAGGGGGGAACACTGAAGCTTTCTTT.

This chain links TRBV12-3 or TRBV12-4 with TRBJ2-7; 9 positions match TRBD1. The CDR3 has 13 amino acids. V dropped 6 bases and J dropped 3; count of bases not matched to a gene: 3. The CDR3 here is CASSRDRVYEQYF. The CDR3 bases are TGTGCCAGCAGCCGGGACAGGGTCTACGAGCAGTACTTC.

The chain has TRBV29-1 and TRBJ2-3, with 7 bases fitting TRBD2. V dropped 4 bases and J dropped 3; count of bases not matched to a gene: 10. CDR3 size: 15 residues. CDR1 SQVTM and CDR2 ANQGSEA come from the germline V gene. CDR3 nucleotide sequence: TGCAGCGTTGGTCCCTCGGGGGGTCGGACAGATACGCAGTATTTT. Translation: CSVGPSGGRTDTQYF.

This clone was detected once. This chain uses TRBV6-6 with TRBJ1-6; 11 bases match TRBD1. CDR1 and CDR2 (germline): MNHNY, SVGAGI (reference sequence). The CDR3 runs 14 residues. The ends lost 4 bases at V and 14 bases at J; junction bases unmatched: 7. In DNA, the CDR3 is TGTGCCAGCAGTTCCGGGACAGGGGGGGGGTCCCTCCACTTT. Amino acids: CASSSGTGGGSLHF.

The V call is TRBV7-2, the J call TRBJ2-3; 13 bases are shared with TRBD2. Germline V gives CDR1 SGHTA, CDR2 FQGNSA. This CDR3 is 18 amino acids long. Losses at the gene ends were 1 base for V and 10 bases for J; bases not matched to a gene: 14. CDR3 nucleotides: TGTGCCAGCAGCTTAGGGCCGGGACTAGCGGGGTTCACGGAGGCGCAGTATTTT. Translation gives CASSLGPGLAGFTEAQYF.

This sequence joins TRBV2 and TRBJ2-5; D possibly corresponds to TRBD1 (5 bases). The CDR3 is made up of 14 amino acids. Trimming removed 2 bases at V and 0 bases at J, with 7 bases between. Germline values: CDR1 SNHLY, CDR2 FYNNEI. DNA for the CDR3: TGTGCCAGCAGTGAAAGGGGCAACCAAGAGACCCAGTACTTC. Its translation is CASSERGNQETQYF.

This sequence joins TRBV7-2 and TRBJ2-2, with TRBD2 matching over 8 bases. V shed 1 base, J shed 6 bases, and the junction held 4 bases outside the gene matches. The length of the CDR3 is 15 residues. Germline lookup yields CDR1 SGHTA and CDR2 FQGNSA. For the CDR3, the DNA is TGTGCCAGCAGCTTAGTTTTCGGGGGGGCCGGGGAGCTGTTTTTT. This codes for CASSLVFGGAGELFF.

The rearrangement links TRBV2 to TRBJ2-3, with D perhaps TRBD1 (6 bases). The CDR3 length is 14 residues. Trimming left V 6 bases short and J 0 bases short, with 10 bases between. The germline CDR1 and CDR2 sequences are SNHLY and FYNNEI. CDR3 in amino acids: CASRDRLSTDTQYF. The CDR3 DNA follows: TGTGCCAGCAGAGACAGGCTAAGCACAGATACGCAGTATTTT.

This chain joins TRBV9 and TRBJ2-1; the match to TRBD2 covers 8 bases. The junction had 17 bases not matched to a gene; V was cut back by 4 bases and J by 8 bases. CDR1 and CDR2 (germline): SGDLS, YYNGEE. The length of the CDR3 is 17 residues. CDR3 in DNA: TGTGCCAGCAGCCCAAGGGGGGGGAGGACTAGCACCCATGAGCAGTTCTTC. Amino acid sequence: CASSPRGGRTSTHEQFF.

The chain has TRBV15 and TRBJ2-1; D gene ambiguous. Trimming left V 0 bases short and J 4 bases short, with 4 bases between. This CDR3 comprises 13 residues. Germline V gives CDR1 LNHNV, CDR2 YYDKDF (reference sequence). In DNA form, the CDR3 reads TGTGCCACCAGCAGAGATAATTACAATGAGCAGTTCTTC. Translated, it gives CATSRDNYNEQFF.

V is TRBV30 and J is TRBJ2-3; 8 nucleotides agree with TRBD1. The CDR3 spans 16 residues. Germline CDR1 is GTSNPN and CDR2 is SVGIG (reference sequence). V lost 0 bases to trimming and J lost 3 bases; unmatched junction nucleotides: 8. CDR3 DNA: TGTGCCTGGAGTGTACTCGGGACAGGAGGAACAGATACGCAGTATTTT. Translation: CAWSVLGTGGTDTQYF.

The chain uses TRBV3-1 (or the pseudogene TRBV3-2) and TRBJ2-2; 7 nucleotides line up with TRBD2. V trimming: 5 bases; J trimming: 4 bases; junction bases outside the gene matches: 13. CDR3 size: 17 residues. Germline CDR1 and CDR2: LGHDT and YNNKEL (reference sequence). This chain's CDR3 is CASSASALAGGTGELFF. The CDR3 DNA follows: TGTGCCAGCAGCGCATCCGCCTTAGCGGGCGGCACCGGGGAGCTGTTTTTT.

The J gene is TRBJ1-2, the V gene TRBV19, with 9 bases lining up with TRBD1. This CDR3 has 16 residues. Germline assignment: CDR1 LNHDA and CDR2 SQIVND (reference sequence). V lost 5 bases, J lost 2 bases, and 9 bases stayed unmatched. In nucleotides, the CDR3 is TGTGCCAGTAGTTCGACGGACAGGGGACTAAACTATGGCTACACCTTC. It codes for CASSSTDRGLNYGYTF.

The chain couples TRBV7-8 to TRBJ2-1; 12 bases fit TRBD2. Per the germline V gene, CDR1 is SGHVS and CDR2 is FQNEAQ. V was pared by 4 bases and J by 12 bases, with 16 bases of the junction left unmatched. The CDR3 totals 17 residues. CDR3 DNA sequence: TGTGCCAGCAGCTCTCACGGACTAGCGGGAAGAGGGGCTCTGCAGTTCTTC. It yields the protein CASSSHGLAGRGALQFF.

The chain joins TRBV5-6 to TRBJ2-2; the D is unclear. V lost 4 bases and J lost 7, with 8 bases in between. In germline, CDR1 is SGHDT, CDR2 YYEEEE. The length of the CDR3 is 12 residues. The CDR3 DNA reads TGTGCCAGCAGCCCCCTTAACGGGGAGCTGTTTTTT. Its protein product is CASSPLNGELFF.

The rearrangement uses TRBV10-2 and TRBJ2-3; TRBD2 is a possible D gene (5 bases). Germline assignment: CDR1 WSHSY and CDR2 SAAADI. The CDR3 runs to 18 residues. Trimming pared 0 bases from V and 4 bases from J, leaving 20 bases between. The CDR3 DNA sequence: TGCGCCAGCAGTGAGTCGCCCCCGGCCAGCGGTGGCCCAGATACGCAGTATTTT. Protein sequence: CASSESPPASGGPDTQYF.

The chain employs TRBV5-1 and TRBJ1-2; D gene unclear. This CDR3 is 13 amino acids long. The V end lost 0 bases, the J end lost 8 bases, and 11 bases lay between the germline ends. The germline CDR1 and CDR2 sequences are SGHRS and YFSETQ. CDR3 amino acids: CASSLGGAQGYTF. CDR3 nucleotides: TGCGCCAGCAGCTTGGGGGGAGCTCAGGGCTACACCTTC.

The J gene is TRBJ1-1, the V gene TRBV3-1 (or the pseudogene TRBV3-2); the D gene is possibly TRBD1 (6 bases). V was clipped by 4 bases and J by 4 bases, with 10 bases between them. The length of the CDR3 is 13 residues. The germline gives CDR1 LGHDT, CDR2 YNNKEL (reference sequence). CDR3 in amino acids: CASSRGGATEAFF. The CDR3 DNA reads as TGTGCCAGCAGCCGCGGGGGCGCCACTGAAGCTTTCTTT.

The chain combines TRBV7-9 with TRBJ2-3; 9 positions agree with TRBD2. The J segment lost 10 bases and the V segment lost 3 bases, leaving 17 bases of the junction unmatched. CDR1 is SEHNR and CDR2 is FQNEAQ in the germline V gene (reference sequence). The CDR3 runs 17 residues. The DNA for the CDR3 is TGTGCCAGCAGCTTGCGGGGGGGCGCCATGACAAAGGTATCGCAGTATTTT. It specifies CASSLRGGAMTKVSQYF.

The chain has TRBV18 and TRBJ2-3, with TRBD2 matching over 7 bases. V dropped 2 bases and J dropped 2; count of bases not matched to a gene: 7. The germline CDR1 and CDR2 sequences are KGHSH and LQKENI. The CDR3 is made up of 16 amino acids. The CDR3, as DNA: TGTGCCAGCTCACCAAGGCGCGGGGGAGCCACAGATACGCAGTATTTT. This codes for CASSPRRGGATDTQYF.

The chain uses TRBV13 and TRBJ2-1, with TRBD2 identical over 7 bases. Germline CDR1 reads PRHDT; CDR2 reads FYEKMQ (reference sequence). The trim removed 7 bases at V and 3 bases at J, leaving 9 bases unmatched. The CDR3 sequence is 15 residues long. This CDR3 reads CASNTRAGVYNEQFF. In nucleotides, the CDR3 is TGTGCCAGCAACACCCGGGCGGGGGTCTACAATGAGCAGTTCTTC.

The chain combines TRBV2 with TRBJ1-1; a possible D gene is TRBD1 (6 bases). CDR1 is SNHLY, CDR2 FYNNEI, per germline. CDR3 length: 15 residues. The ends were cut back, 5 bases at V and 4 bases at J, with 17 bases in the middle. This CDR3 is CASSREGRGGTEAFF. The CDR3 DNA is TGTGCCAGCAGTCGGGAGGGGCGAGGGGGCACTGAAGCTTTCTTT.

As to this clone: One junction end does not reproduce the germline sequence, and a read error may be involved. The chain combines TRBV11-2 with TRBJ2-3, with TRBD1 as a possible D gene (5 bases). The CDR3 has 13 residues. The germline gives CDR1 SGHAT, CDR2 FQNNGV. The CDR3 region has the DNA TGTGCCAGCAGCGTAGACAGAACAGATACGCAGTATTTT. Residues: CASSVDRTDTQYF.

The rearrangement links TRBV5-5 to TRBJ2-5; no clear D. Germline-derived CDR1 and CDR2 are SGHKS and YYEKEE (reference sequence). Trimming pared 2 bases from V and 2 bases from J, leaving 7 bases between. The CDR3 sequence is 13 residues long. The CDR3: CASSFAFQETQYF. CDR3 bases: TGTGCCAGCAGCTTCGCGTTTCAAGAGACCCAGTACTTC.